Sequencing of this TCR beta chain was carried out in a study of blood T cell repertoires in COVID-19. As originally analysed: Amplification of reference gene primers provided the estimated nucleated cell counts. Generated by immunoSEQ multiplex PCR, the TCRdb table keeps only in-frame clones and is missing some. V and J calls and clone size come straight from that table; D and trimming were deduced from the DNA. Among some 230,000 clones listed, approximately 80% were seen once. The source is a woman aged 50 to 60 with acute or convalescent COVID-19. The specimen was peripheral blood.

This CDR3 is CASSSSGAGEQYF. CDR3 nucleotides: TGTGCCAGCAGCTCTAGCGGGGCCGGCGAGCAGTACTTC. The J gene is TRBJ2-7, the V gene TRBV2; 9 bases agree with TRBD2. This CDR3 has 13 amino acids. Germline trimming cut 6 bases from V and 6 bases from J; bases unmatched to any gene: 6. From germline, CDR1 is SNHLY and CDR2 FYNNEI.